This T cell receptor beta chain was recovered during a study of blood T cell repertoires in COVID-19 (dated by TCRdb to 2020 to 2022). As for the study more broadly: Collaborator samples came from the United States, Italy and Spain and covered acute and convalescent phases of COVID-19. The dataset comprised deeply sampled blood TCRbeta repertoires from subjects exposed to, actively infected with, or recovered from COVID-19. The sample metadata nearly always contained a de-identified subject ID, COVID-19 status, age in years and sex. A freely available public database, intended as a resource for researchers studying the immune response to SARS-CoV-2, is where the repertoires were released. HLA class I and class II types, where available, came from metadata supplied by the sample provider rather than from assay-based typing. The prospective study material was composed of cDNA or gDNA derived from T cells, B-cell-depleted T cells, or PBMCs. The samples were drawn from the first 160 participants of the ongoing ImmuneRACE study and from 950 to 1,500 subjects provided by 6 global collaborators. On the study overall, not on this receptor specifically: Clinical and demographic metadata were provided uncurated, with the amount varying by source and participant.

CDR3 length: 13 amino acids, cysteine to phenylalanine. The CDR3 DNA has 39 bases and is translated from base 1. V was cut back by 5 bases and J by 2 bases, leaving a gap of 6 bases between them. CDR1 and CDR2, looked up from the germline V gene, are MDHEN and SYDVKM. The immunoSEQ Assay, a bias-controlled multiplex PCR, was used to amplify TCRbeta CDR3 regions from genomic DNA. In the source study's methods: The number of nucleated cells in each sample was estimated from the amplification of reference gene primers within the assay. To quantify the absolute abundance of each unique TCRbeta CDR3 rearrangement, sequence reads were collapsed and filtered. For each sample, productive Simpson clonality was calculated as the square root of Simpson's diversity index across productive rearrangements. Here the immuneACCESS table is served through TCRdb, limited to in-frame sequences with V and J called. Missing clones are a known gap in these copies; in checked studies unresolved V genes cover under half, and the rest lacks a known reason. Clonal size and the V and J genes are those of that table, whereas D and trimming came from the DNA. The sample includes some 330,000 clones, with roughly 90% observed a single time. Together, the top ten hold roughly 4% of the sample.

A word on this clone: The target of this receptor is not known. There are no base qualities to consult, and no much larger clone falls within one base.

Collaborating institutions collected whole blood in K2EDTA tubes following their own protocols. Collaborator samples were shipped for TCRbeta analysis as frozen whole blood, isolated PBMCs, or DNA extracted from either sample type. Sequenced material: peripheral blood. The sequence derives from a woman aged 45 to 65 with active or convalescent COVID-19. Rearrangement joined TRBV28 to TRBJ2-2; too little of a D gene remains to name it. The nucleotides read TGTGCCAGCAGTGGTAGCAACACCGGGGAGCTGTTTTTT. It codes for CASSGSNTGELFF.